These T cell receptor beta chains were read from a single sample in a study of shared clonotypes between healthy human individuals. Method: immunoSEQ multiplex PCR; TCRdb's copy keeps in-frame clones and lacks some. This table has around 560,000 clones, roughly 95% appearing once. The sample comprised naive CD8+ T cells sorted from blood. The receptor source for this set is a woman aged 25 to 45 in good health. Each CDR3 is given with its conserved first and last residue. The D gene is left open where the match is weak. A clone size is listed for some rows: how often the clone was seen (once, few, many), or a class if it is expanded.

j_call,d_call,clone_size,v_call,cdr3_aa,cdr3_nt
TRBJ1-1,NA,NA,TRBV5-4,CASSFWAGEAFF,TGTGCCAGCAGCTTTTGGGCCGGGGAAGCTTTCTTT
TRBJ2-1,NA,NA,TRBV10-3,CAIGGGTNTDEQFF,TGTGCCATCGGCGGAGGGACCAACACCGATGAGCAGTTCTTC
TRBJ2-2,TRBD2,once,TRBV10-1,CFSGPAGTGELFF,TGCTTTTCGGGGCCAGCGGGAACCGGGGAGCTGTTTTTT
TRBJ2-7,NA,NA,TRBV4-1,CASSLRAPSYEQYF,TGCGCCAGCAGCCTTCGGGCCCCGTCCTACGAGCAGTACTTC
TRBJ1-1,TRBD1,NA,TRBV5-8,CASSVRQGTGRTEAFF,TGTGCCAGCAGCGTCAGACAGGGGACCGGCAGAACTGAAGCTTTCTTT
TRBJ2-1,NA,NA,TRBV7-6,CASSFGYEQFF,TGTGCCAGCAGCTTTGGTTATGAGCAGTTCTTC
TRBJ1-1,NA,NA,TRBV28,CASRIVGGGTEAFF,TGTGCCAGCAGAATAGTGGGGGGCGGCACTGAAGCTTTCTTT
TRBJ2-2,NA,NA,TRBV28,CASSPSSPEWTYSWELFF,TGTGCCAGCAGCCCCAGCAGTCCCGAATGGACTTATTCCTGGGAGCTGTTTTTT
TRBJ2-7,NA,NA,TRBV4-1,CASSQPGASYEQYF,TGCGCCAGCAGCCAGCCCGGGGCCTCCTACGAGCAGTACTTC
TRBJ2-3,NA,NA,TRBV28,CASSIALGADTQYF,TGTGCCAGCAGTATAGCGCTTGGGGCAGATACGCAGTATTTT
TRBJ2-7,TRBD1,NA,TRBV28,CASSTTGGAGLSYEQYF,TGTGCCAGCAGCACGACAGGGGGCGCGGGCCTATCCTACGAGCAGTACTTC
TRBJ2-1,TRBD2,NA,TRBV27,CASSDVIGGRLGEQFF,TGTGCCAGCAGTGACGTTATCGGCGGGAGGCTGGGTGAGCAGTTCTTC
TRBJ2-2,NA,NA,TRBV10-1,CASSSVAENTGELFF,TGCGCCAGCAGTTCCGTAGCGGAGAACACCGGGGAGCTGTTTTTT
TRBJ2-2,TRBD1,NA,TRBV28,CASVGQVWGIGGELFF,TGTGCCAGCGTCGGACAGGTCTGGGGAATTGGCGGGGAGCTGTTTTTT
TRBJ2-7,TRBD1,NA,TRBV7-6,CASSLAQGTGGINEQYF,TGTGCCAGCAGCTTAGCACAGGGGACAGGGGGCATTAACGAGCAGTACTTC
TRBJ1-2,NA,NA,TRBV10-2,CASRGAGVHGYTF,TGCGCCAGCAGGGGGGCTGGGGTCCACGGCTACACCTTC
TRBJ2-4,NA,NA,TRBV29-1,CSVEDRPNIQYF,TGCAGCGTTGAGGACCGCCCAAACATTCAGTACTTC
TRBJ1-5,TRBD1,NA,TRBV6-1,CASSELVGTGKGQPQHF,TGTGCCAGCAGTGAACTAGTAGGGACAGGGAAGGGTCAGCCCCAGCATTTT
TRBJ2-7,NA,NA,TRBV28,CASSSTGTLYEQYF,TGTGCCAGCAGTTCAACCGGGACACTTTACGAGCAGTACTTC
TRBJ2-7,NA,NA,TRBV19,CASSAVGGGEQYF,TGTGCCAGTAGTGCCGTTGGGGGCGGTGAGCAGTACTTC